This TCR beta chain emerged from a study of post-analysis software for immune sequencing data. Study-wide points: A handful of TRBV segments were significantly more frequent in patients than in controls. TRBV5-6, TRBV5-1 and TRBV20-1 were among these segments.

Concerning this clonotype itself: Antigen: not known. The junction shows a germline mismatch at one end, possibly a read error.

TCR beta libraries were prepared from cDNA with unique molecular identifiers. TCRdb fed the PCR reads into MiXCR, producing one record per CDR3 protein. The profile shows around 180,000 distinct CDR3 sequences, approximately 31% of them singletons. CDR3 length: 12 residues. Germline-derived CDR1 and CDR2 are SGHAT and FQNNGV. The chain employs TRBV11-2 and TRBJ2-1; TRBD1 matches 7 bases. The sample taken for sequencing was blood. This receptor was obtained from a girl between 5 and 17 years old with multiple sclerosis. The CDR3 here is CAGSPGGNEQFF. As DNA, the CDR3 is TGTGCCGGCAGCCCAGGGGGCAATGAGCAGTTCTTC.